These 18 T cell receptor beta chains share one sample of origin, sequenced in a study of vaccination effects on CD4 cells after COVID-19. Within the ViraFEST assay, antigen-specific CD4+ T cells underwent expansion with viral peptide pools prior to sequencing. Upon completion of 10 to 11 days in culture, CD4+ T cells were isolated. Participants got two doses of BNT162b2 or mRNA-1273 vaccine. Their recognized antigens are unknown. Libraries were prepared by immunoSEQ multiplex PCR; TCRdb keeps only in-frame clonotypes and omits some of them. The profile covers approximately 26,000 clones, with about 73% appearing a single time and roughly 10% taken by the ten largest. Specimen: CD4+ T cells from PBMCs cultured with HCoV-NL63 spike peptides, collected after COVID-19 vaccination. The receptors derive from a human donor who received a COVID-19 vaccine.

The CDR3 reads CASSPAGSRTEAFF. In DNA, the CDR3 is TGTGCCAGCTCACCGGCAGGCTCACGGACTGAAGCTTTCTTT. This chain uses TRBV18 with TRBJ1-1, with D hard to call. Germline assignment: CDR1 KGHSH and CDR2 LQKENI. The CDR3 is made up of 14 amino acids. The V end was cut by 3 bases, the J end by 5 bases, with 13 bases between.

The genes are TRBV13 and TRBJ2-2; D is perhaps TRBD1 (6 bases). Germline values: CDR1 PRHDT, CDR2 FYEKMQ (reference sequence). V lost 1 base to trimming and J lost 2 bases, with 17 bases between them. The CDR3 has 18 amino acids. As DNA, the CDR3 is TGTGCCAGCAGCTTAGTCTCGTGGGACAACCTTAACACCGGGGAGCTGTTTTTT. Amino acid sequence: CASSLVSWDNLNTGELFF. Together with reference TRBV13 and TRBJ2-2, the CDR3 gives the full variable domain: AAGVIQSPRHLIKEKRETATLKCYPIPRHDTVYWYQQGPGQDPQFLISFYEKMQSDKGSIPDRFSAQQFSDYHSELNMSSLELGDSALYFCASSLVSWDNLNTGELFFGEGSRLTVL.

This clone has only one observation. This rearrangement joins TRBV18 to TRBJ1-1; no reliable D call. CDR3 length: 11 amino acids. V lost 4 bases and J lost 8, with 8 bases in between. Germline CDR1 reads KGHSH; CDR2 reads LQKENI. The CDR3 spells CASSLQVEAFF. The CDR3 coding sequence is TGTGCCAGCTCACTACAAGTGGAAGCTTTCTTT.

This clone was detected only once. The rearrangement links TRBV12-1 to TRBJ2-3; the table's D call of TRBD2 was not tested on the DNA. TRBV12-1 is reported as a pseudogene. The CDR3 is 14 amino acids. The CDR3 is CASSCASGTDTQYF. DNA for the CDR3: TGTGCCAGCAGCTGCGCCAGCGGCACAGATACGCAGTATTTT.

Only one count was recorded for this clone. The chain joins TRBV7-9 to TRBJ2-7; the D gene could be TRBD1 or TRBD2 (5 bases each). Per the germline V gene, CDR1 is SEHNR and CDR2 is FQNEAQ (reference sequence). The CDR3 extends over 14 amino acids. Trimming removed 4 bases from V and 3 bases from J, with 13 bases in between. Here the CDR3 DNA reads TGTGCCAGCAGCTCATCGGGGCCGATCTACGAGCAGTACTTC. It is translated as CASSSSGPIYEQYF.

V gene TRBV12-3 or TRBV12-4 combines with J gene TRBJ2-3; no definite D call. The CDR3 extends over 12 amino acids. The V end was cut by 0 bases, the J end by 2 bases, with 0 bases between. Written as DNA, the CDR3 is TGTGCCAGCAGTTTAGCCACAGATACGCAGTATTTT. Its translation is CASSLATDTQYF.

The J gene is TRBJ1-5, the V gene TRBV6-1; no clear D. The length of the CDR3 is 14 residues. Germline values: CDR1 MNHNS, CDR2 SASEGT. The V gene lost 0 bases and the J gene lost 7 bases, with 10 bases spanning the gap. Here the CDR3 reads CASSEAGSGQPQHF. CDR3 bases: TGTGCCAGCAGTGAAGCGGGGAGCGGACAGCCCCAGCATTTT.

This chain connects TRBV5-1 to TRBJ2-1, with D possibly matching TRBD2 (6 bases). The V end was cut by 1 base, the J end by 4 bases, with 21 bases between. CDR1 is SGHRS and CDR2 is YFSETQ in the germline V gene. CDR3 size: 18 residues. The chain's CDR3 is CASSLPGRGMKRYNEQFF. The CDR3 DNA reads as TGCGCCAGCAGCTTGCCAGGGCGCGGGATGAAAAGGTACAATGAGCAGTTCTTC.

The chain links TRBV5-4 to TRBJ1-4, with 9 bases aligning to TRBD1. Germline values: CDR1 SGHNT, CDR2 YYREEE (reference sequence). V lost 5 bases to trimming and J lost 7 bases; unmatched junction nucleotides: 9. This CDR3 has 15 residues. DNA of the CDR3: TGTGCCAGCAGTTCAACCGGGACAGGGCTTGAAAAACTGTTTTTT. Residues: CASSSTGTGLEKLFF.

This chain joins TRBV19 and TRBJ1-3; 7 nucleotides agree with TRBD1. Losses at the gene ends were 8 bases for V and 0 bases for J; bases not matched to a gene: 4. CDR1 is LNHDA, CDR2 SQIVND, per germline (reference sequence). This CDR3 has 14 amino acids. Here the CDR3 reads CASRTGGSGNTIYF. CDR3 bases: TGTGCCAGTCGGACAGGAGGCTCTGGAAACACCATATATTTT.

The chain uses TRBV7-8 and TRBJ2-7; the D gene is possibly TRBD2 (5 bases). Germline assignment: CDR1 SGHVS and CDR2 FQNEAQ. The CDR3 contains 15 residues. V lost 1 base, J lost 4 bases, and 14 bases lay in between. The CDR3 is CASSLGSLAAYEQYF. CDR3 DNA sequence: TGTGCCAGCAGCTTAGGGTCGCTAGCAGCTTACGAGCAGTACTTC.

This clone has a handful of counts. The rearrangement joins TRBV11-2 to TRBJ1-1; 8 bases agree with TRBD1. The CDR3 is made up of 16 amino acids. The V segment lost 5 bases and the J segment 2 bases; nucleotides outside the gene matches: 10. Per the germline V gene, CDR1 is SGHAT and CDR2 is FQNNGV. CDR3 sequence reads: CASSPRRTGRNTEAFF. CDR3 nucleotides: TGTGCCAGCAGCCCTAGGAGGACAGGGAGAAACACTGAAGCTTTCTTT.

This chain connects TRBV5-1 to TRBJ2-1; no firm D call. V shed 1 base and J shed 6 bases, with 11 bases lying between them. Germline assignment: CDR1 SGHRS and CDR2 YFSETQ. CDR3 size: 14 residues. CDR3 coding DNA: TGCGCCAGCAGCTTGTACGGCGGCGTCAATGAGCAGTTCTTC. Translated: CASSLYGGVNEQFF.

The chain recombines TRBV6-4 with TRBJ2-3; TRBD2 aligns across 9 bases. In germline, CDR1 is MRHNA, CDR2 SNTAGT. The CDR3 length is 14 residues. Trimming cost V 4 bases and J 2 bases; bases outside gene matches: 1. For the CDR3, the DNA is TGTGCCAGCAGTGGCGGGGGGGCCACAGATACGCAGTATTTT. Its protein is CASSGGGATDTQYF.

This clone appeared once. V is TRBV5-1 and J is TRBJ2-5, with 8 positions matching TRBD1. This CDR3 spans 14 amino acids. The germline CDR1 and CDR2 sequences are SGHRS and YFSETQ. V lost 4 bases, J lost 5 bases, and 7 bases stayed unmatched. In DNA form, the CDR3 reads TGCGCCAGCAGCCCCCAGGGGGCGCAGGAGACCCAGTACTTC. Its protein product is CASSPQGAQETQYF.

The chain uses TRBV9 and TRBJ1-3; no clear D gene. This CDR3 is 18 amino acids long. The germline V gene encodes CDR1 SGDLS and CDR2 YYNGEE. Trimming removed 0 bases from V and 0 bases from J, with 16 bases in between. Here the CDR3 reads CASSVEFLPAGSGNTIYF. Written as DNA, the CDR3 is TGTGCCAGCAGCGTAGAGTTCCTTCCGGCAGGCTCTGGAAACACCATATATTTT.

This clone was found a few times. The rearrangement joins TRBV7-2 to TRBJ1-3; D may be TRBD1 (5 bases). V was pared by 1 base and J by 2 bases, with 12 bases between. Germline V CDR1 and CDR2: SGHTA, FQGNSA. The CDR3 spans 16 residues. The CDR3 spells CASSLVPGIAGNTIYF. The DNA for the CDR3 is TGTGCCAGCAGCTTAGTCCCAGGGATCGCTGGAAACACCATATATTTT. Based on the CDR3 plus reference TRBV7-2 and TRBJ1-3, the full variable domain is GAGVSQSPSNKVTEKGKDVELRCDPISGHTALYWYRQSLGQGLEFLIYFQGNSAPDKSGLPSDRFSAERTGGSVSTLTIQRTQQEDSAVYLCASSLVPGIAGNTIYFGEGSWLTVV.

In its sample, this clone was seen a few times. The CDR3, as DNA: TGTGCCAGCAGCCAAGACAGTTACGAGCAGTACTTC. Residues: CASSQDSYEQYF. This chain connects TRBV5-4 to TRBJ2-7, with D possibly being TRBD1 (5 bases). Trimming stripped 4 bases from V and 4 bases from J, with 9 bases between. The CDR3 runs to 12 residues. Germline V gene lookup returns CDR1 SGHNT and CDR2 YYREEE (reference sequence).